These T cell receptor beta chains were read from a single sample in a study of blood T cell repertoires in COVID-19. The method was immunoSEQ multiplex PCR; TCRdb's version includes in-frame clones alone and lacks a portion of them. There are around 97,000 clones in the sample; about 87% occur only once, and around 13% lies in the top ten. The sequenced material came from peripheral blood. The receptor source for this set is a human donor in a cohort sampled during active or convalescent COVID-19. Each CDR3 is given with its conserved first and last residue.

v_call	cdr3_aa
TRBV6-2/TRBV6-3	CASSYRTGSRNTEAFF
TRBV24-1	CATSDLGAVGTGELFF
TRBV29-1	CSVSDGTYNEQFF
TRBV18	CASSPLGTGGYNEQFF
TRBV7-9	CASSFGGGRDEQYF
TRBV7-9	CASSLRGGSYEQYF
TRBV6-5	CAVGRGPLGRETQYF
TRBV11-2	CASSASGPGAFF
TRBV5-6	CASSLSGGKVRETQYF
TRBV2	CASSEGWSFGEKLFF
TRBV4-1	CASSQDRRGGPGEQFF
TRBV4-2	CASSPQVSYPNTGELFF
TRBV7-9	CASSLAQGSHRSYNSPLHF
TRBV21-1	CASSKGYGYSNQPQHF
TRBV7-3	CASSSHPGQTYEQYF
TRBV7-2	CASSLLSGDQPQHF
TRBV18	CASSPEGPSGNTIYF
TRBV5-4	CASSLERQETQYF
TRBV12-2	CASLWIGRVKSSPLHF
TRBV18	CASSPVNQGQGGGPQHF
TRBV11-3	CASSDGTVREQYF
TRBV6-5	CASSPRLGDTQYF
TRBV19	CASSRIRGEKLFF
TRBV5-1	CASSFNGASENEQYF
TRBV4-1	CASSQDLPHRGGTQYF
TRBV9	CASSAGPQTGGEKLFF
TRBV6-5	CASTDRGRGTEAFF
TRBV6-1	CASSEGTGDAYSPLHF
TRBV29-1	CSVERQDTQYF
TRBV20-1	CSASHTGTGPPSARNEQFF
TRBV12-5	CASGPGTDTQYF
TRBV11-1	CASSRDRGLGAFF
TRBV7-2	CASSFGLVAGAGELFF
TRBV4-1	CASSQPPQGNYGYTF
TRBV15	CATSREGPGDYGYTF
TRBV5-1	CASSLGQGMSTIYF
TRBV7-9	CASSSRGLAKNIQYF
TRBV5-5	CASSSPSSNSPLHF
TRBV4-2	CASSQDPGLAGGTDTQYF
TRBV6-6	CASIHTRQSNQPQHF
TRBV6-5	CASSPRGGVTEAFF
TRBV2	CASNAANQPQHF
TRBV6-5	CASNGQGILDGYTF
TRBV28	CASSWATGGKQPQHF